The 12 T cell receptor beta chains given below trace back to one sample, sequenced in a study of T cell responses to AZD1222 COVID-19 vaccine. Using immunoSEQ multiplex PCR, the repertoire was profiled, and TCRdb retains in-frame clones only, with some absent. The sample records 90,000 to 100,000 clones, around 85% being singletons. The material was peripheral blood, obtained 28 days after the second AZD1222 dose. The receptors were gathered from an adult who received the AZD1222 COVID-19 vaccine.

This clone was picked up a small number of times. The same CDR3 arises from other DNA sequences in this sample as well. The chain employs TRBV5-6 and TRBJ2-7, with D unclear. There are 12 residues in the CDR3. CDR1 is SGHDT, CDR2 YYEEEE, per germline. V shed 1 base and J shed 3 bases, with 5 bases lying between them. The CDR3 loop is CASSLQGYEQYF. In nucleotides, the CDR3 is TGTGCCAGCAGCTTGCAAGGCTACGAGCAGTACTTC.

This clone was seen more than once but under ten times. The V gene is TRBV7-3, the J gene TRBJ2-7; 7 nucleotides line up with TRBD2. V dropped 0 bases and J dropped 8; count of bases not matched to a gene: 4. This CDR3 spans 13 amino acids. CDR1 is SGHTA and CDR2 is FQGTGA in the germline V gene. CDR3 in amino acids: CASSLTRTSQQYF. The CDR3 region has the DNA TGTGCCAGCAGCTTAACTCGGACTAGTCAGCAGTACTTC.

The J gene is TRBJ2-5, the V gene TRBV6-2 or TRBV6-3; D uncertain. This CDR3 contains 14 residues. V lost 4 bases and J 5 bases, leaving 14 bases between the germline ends. Germline CDR1 reads MNHEY; CDR2 reads SVGEGT. The CDR3: CASSSDPIRETQYF. The CDR3 bases are TGTGCCAGCAGTTCCGATCCCATACGGGAGACCCAGTACTTC.

The V gene is TRBV18, the J gene TRBJ1-2; D perhaps matches TRBD1 (6 bases). Trimming took 3 bases from V and 0 from J, leaving 11 bases between them. Germline V gene sequence: CDR1 KGHSH, CDR2 LQKENI. The CDR3 spans 15 residues. CDR3 DNA sequence: TGTGCCAGCTCACCGATACAGGGAGCTAACTATGGCTACACCTTC. Protein sequence: CASSPIQGANYGYTF.

This clone has a handful of counts. The rearrangement links TRBV28 to TRBJ1-4; a weak D match, TRBD1 (6 bases). The V and J ends lost 6 bases and 8 bases respectively, with 16 bases between them. Germline values: CDR1 MDHEN, CDR2 SYDVKM. The length of the CDR3 is 14 residues. The CDR3 sequence is CASRGGQRVEKLFF. The CDR3 DNA reads TGTGCCAGCAGAGGAGGACAGCGTGTAGAAAAACTGTTTTTT.

This chain connects TRBV5-1 to TRBJ1-1; a weak D match, TRBD1 (5 bases). Germline V CDR1 and CDR2: SGHRS, YFSETQ. The CDR3 runs to 12 residues. The V end lost 6 bases, the J end lost 5 bases, and 11 bases lay between the germline ends. CDR3 DNA: TGCGCCAGCAAGTGGGGGAATACTGAAGCTTTCTTT. Amino acids: CASKWGNTEAFF.

The chain combines TRBV13 with TRBJ1-1; tentative D call: TRBD1 (6 bases). This CDR3 has 15 residues. Germline V gene data show CDR1 as PRHDT and CDR2 as FYEKMQ (reference sequence). The ends were cut back, 4 bases at V and 4 bases at J, with 16 bases in the middle. CDR3 nucleotides: TGTGCCAGCAGCTGGGGTGAGGGGGTAGGCACTGAAGCTTTCTTT. Its translation: CASSWGEGVGTEAFF.

The rearrangement joins TRBV6-5 to TRBJ2-7; 8 positions match TRBD2. After removal of 7 bases from V and 5 bases from J, the junction contained 13 bases not matched to a gene. This CDR3 spans 15 amino acids. Germline V CDR1 and CDR2: MNHEY, SVGAGI. This CDR3 is CASTPTGLDYHEQYF. The CDR3 DNA sequence: TGTGCCAGCACTCCCACGGGACTAGATTACCACGAGCAGTACTTC.

The chain uses TRBV11-2 and TRBJ2-2, with D hard to call. Germline values: CDR1 SGHAT, CDR2 FQNNGV. With 3 bases removed from V and 4 bases from J, the gap between germline ends came to 6 bases. CDR3 length: 13 residues. The CDR3 loop is CASSLVITGELFF. Here the CDR3 DNA reads TGTGCCAGCAGCTTGGTCATCACCGGGGAGCTGTTTTTT.

The chain couples TRBV11-2 to TRBJ2-1, with 13 bases lining up with TRBD2. The CDR3 runs to 15 residues. Unmatched junction bases numbered 7, after V lost 6 bases and J lost 8 bases. Germline CDR1 SGHAT, CDR2 FQNNGV. This chain's CDR3 is CASRPLAGGPHEQFF. DNA for the CDR3: TGTGCCAGCAGACCACTAGCGGGGGGGCCCCATGAGCAGTTCTTC. The variable domain in full, completed from reference TRBV11-2 and TRBJ2-1, reads EAGVAQSPRYKIIEKRQSVAFWCNPISGHATLYWYQQILGQGPKLLIQFQNNGVVDDSQLPKDRFSAERLKGVDSTLKIQPAKLEDSAVYLCASRPLAGGPHEQFFGPGTRLTVL.

The chain joins TRBV6-5 to TRBJ2-5; 7 positions match TRBD2. Germline lookup yields CDR1 MNHEY and CDR2 SVGAGI. V gave up 5 bases and J gave up 7 bases; unmatched junction bases: 7. The length of the CDR3 is 13 residues. For the CDR3, the DNA is TGTGCCAGCAGTCCTCCGGGGGAGGGGACCCAGTACTTC. Residues: CASSPPGEGTQYF.

This clone appeared a few times. The V gene is TRBV4-2, the J gene TRBJ1-4, with 9 bases that match TRBD1. The CDR3 length is 15 residues. The V and J ends lost 4 bases and 6 bases, in that order; junction bases with no gene match: 6. Germline values: CDR1 LGHNA, CDR2 YNFKEQ. CDR3 residues: CASSPRTGVDEKLFF. DNA for the CDR3: TGTGCCAGCAGCCCCCGGACAGGGGTGGATGAAAAACTGTTTTTT.